This T cell receptor (beta chain) is drawn from a study of blood T cell repertoires in COVID-19. Deletions cut 0 bases from V and 3 bases from J, with 11 bases between. The CDR3 contains 15 residues. Germline lookup yields CDR1 MGHDK and CDR2 SYGVNS. This table comes from immunoSEQ multiplex PCR, and its TCRdb copy is limited to in-frame clones, with some not included. The sample shows roughly 180,000 clones, almost 80% of them seen only once. The specimen was peripheral blood. This TCR came from a man aged 60-69 years with active or convalescent COVID-19. The rearrangement links TRBV25-1 to TRBJ1-1, with a possible D match to TRBD1 (6 bases). The CDR3 nucleotides are TGTGCCAGCAGTGAATACACAGGGAGAGACACTGAAGCTTTCTTT. Its protein is CASSEYTGRDTEAFF.